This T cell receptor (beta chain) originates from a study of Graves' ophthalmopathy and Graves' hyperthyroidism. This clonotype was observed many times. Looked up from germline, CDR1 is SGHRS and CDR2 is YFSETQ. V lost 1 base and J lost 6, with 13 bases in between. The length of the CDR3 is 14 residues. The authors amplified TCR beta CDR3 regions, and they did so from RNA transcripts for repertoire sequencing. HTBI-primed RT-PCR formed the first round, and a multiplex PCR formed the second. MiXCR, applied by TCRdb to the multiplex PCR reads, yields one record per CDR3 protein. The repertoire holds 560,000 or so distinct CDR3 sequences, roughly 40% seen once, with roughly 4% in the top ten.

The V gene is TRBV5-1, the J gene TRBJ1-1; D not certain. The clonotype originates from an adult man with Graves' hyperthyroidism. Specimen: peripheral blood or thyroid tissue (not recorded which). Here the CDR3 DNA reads TGCGCCAGCAGCTTGAGTGCCCGAGTCGCTGAAGCTTTCTTT. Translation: CASSLSARVAEAFF.